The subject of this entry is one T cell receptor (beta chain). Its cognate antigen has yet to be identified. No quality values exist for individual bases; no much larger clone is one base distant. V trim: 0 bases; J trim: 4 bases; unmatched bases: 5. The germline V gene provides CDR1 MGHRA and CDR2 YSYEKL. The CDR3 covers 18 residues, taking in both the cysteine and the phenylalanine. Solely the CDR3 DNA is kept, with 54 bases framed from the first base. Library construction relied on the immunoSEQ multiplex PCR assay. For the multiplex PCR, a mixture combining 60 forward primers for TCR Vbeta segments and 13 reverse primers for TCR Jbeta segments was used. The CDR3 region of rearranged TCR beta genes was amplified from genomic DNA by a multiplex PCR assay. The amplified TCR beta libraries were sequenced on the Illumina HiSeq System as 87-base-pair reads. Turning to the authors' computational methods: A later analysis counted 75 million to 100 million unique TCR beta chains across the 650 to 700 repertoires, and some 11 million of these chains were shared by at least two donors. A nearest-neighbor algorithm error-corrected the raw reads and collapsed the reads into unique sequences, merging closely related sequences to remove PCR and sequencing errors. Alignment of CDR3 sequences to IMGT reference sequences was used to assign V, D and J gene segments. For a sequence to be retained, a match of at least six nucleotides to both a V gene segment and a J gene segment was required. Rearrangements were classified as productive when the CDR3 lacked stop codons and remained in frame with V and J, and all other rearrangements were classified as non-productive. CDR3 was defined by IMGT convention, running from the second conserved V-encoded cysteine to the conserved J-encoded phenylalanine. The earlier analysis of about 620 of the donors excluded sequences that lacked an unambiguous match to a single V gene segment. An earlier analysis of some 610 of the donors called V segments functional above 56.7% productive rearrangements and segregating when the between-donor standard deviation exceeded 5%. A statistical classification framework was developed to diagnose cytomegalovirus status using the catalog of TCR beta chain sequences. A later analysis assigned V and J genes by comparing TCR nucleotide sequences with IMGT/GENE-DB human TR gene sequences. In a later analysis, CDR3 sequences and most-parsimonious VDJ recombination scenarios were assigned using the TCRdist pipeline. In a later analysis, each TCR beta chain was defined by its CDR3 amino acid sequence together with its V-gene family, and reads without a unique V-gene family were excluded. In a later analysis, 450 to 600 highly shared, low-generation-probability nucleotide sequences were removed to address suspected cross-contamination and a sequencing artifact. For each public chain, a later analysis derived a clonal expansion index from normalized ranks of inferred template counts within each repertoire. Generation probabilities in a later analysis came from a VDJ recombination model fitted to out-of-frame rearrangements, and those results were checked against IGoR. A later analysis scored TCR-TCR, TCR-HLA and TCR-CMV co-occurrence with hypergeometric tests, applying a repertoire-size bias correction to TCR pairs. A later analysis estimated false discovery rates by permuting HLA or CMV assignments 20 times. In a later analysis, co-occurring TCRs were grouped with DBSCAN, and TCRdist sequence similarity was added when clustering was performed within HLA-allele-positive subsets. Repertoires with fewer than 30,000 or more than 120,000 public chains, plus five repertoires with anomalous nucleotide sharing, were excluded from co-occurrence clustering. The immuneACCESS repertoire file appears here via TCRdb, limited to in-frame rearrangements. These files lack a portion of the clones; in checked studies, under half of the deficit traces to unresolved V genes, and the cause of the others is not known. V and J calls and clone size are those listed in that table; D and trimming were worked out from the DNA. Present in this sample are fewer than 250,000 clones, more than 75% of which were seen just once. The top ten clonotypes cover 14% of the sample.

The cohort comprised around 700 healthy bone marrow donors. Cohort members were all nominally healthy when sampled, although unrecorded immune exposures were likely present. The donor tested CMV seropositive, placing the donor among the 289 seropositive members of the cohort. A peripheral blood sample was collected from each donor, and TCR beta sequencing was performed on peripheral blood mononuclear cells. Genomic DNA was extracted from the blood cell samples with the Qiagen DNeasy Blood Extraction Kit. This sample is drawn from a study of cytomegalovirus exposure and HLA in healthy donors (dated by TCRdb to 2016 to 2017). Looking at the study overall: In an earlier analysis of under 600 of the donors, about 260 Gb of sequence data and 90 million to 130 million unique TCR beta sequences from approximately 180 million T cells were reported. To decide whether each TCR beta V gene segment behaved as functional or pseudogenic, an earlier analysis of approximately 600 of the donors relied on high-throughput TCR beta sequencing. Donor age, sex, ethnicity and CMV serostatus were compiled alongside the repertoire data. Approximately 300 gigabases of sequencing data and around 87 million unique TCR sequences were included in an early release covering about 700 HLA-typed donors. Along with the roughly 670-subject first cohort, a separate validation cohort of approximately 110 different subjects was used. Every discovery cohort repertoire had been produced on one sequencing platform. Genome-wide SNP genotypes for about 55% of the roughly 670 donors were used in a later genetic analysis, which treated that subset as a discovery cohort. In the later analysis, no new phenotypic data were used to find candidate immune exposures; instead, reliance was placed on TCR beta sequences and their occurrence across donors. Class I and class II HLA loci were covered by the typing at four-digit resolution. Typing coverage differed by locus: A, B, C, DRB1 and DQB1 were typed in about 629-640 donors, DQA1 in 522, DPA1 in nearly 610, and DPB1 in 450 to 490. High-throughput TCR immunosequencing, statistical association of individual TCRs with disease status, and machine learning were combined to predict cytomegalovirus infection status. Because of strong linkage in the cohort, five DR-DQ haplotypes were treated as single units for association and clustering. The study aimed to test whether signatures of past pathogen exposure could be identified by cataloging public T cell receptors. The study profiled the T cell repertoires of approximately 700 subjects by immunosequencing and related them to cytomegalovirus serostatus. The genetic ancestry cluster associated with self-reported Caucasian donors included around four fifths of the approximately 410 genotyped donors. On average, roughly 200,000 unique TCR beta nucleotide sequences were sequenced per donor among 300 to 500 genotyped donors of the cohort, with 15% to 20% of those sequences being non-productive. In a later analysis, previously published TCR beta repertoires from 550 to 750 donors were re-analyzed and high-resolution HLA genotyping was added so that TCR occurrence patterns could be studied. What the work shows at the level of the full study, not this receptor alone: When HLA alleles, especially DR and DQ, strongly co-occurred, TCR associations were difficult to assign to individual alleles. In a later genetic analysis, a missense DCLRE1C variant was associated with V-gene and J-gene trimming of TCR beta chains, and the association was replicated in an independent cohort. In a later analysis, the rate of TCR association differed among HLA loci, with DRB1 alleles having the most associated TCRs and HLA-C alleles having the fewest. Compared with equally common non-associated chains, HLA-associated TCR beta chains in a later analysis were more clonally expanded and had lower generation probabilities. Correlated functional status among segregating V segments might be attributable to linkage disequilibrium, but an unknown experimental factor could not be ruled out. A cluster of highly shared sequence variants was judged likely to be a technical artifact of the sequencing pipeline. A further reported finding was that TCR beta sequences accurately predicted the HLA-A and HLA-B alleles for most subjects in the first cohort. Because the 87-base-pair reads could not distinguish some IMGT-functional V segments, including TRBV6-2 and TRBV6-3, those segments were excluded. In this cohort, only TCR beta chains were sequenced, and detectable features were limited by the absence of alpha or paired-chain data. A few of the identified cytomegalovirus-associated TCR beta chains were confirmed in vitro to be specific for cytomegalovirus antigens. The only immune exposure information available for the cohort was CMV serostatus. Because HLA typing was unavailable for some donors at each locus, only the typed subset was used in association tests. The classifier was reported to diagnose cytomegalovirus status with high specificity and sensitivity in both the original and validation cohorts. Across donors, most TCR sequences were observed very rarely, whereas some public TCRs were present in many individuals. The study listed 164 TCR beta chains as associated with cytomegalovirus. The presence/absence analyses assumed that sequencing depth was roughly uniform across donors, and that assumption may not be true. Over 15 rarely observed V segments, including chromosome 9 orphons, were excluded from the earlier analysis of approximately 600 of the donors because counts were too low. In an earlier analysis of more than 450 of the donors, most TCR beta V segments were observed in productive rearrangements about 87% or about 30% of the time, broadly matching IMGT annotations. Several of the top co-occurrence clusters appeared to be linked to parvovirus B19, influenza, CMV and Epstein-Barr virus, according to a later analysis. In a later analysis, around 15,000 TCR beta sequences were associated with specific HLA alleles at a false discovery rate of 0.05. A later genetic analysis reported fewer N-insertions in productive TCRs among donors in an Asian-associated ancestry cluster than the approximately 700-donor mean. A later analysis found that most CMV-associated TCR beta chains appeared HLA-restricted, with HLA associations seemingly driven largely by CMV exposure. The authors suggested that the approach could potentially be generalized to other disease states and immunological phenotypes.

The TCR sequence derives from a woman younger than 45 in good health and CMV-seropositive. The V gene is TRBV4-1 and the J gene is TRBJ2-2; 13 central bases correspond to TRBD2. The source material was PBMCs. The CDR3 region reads CASSQDRLAGGPTGELFF. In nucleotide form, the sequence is TGCGCCAGCAGCCAAGATCGACTAGCGGGAGGCCCCACCGGGGAGCTGTTTTTT.